This T cell receptor beta chain was found in a study of regulatory and conventional T cells in RAG deficiency. Study-level results: Sorted Omenn CD25-high CD127-low cells may not be bona fide Tregs. Shorter CDR3s in all patient subsets; >85% Treg-Tconv overlap in Omenn. Compared with controls, unique Treg TCR beta sequences dropped around 110-fold in Omenn syndrome and CID/AS.

Per germline, CDR1 SGHRS and CDR2 YFSETQ. This CDR3 has 15 residues. V was cut by 0 bases and J by 4 bases, with 10 bases left in between. Regarding this clone: The antigen is unknown.

TCRdb keeps only in-frame clones here, not all; method: immunoSEQ multiplex PCR. Among 30,000 to 35,000 clones listed, 60% to 85% were seen once. Blood CD4+ CD25-low CD127-high conventional T cells supplied the genomic DNA template. Separately, the same data were catalogued under a study of regulatory T cells. That source reports: The PCR used 52 TRBV and 13 TRBJ primers.

This receptor was obtained from a human donor in good health. Sequenced material: CD4+ effector T cells sorted from blood. The V gene is TRBV5-1, the J gene TRBJ1-4; no clear D. CDR3 in amino acids: CASSLGPAHNEKLFF. In DNA, the CDR3 is TGCGCCAGCAGCTTGGGACCGGCCCATAATGAAAAACTGTTTTTT. Full variable domain (missing parts from reference TRBV5-1 and TRBJ1-4): KAGVTQTPRYLIKTRGQQVTLSCSPISGHRSVSWYQQTPGQGLQFLFEYFSETQRNKGNFPGRFSGRQFSNSRSEMNVSTLELGDSALYLCASSLGPAHNEKLFFGSGTQLSVL.